Detailed here is one T cell receptor beta chain. The target antigen is unknown. This CDR3 spans 17 amino acids. The V and J ends lost 0 bases and 2 bases respectively, with 13 bases between them. CDR1 is MNHEY, CDR2 SVGEGT, per germline. This specimen belongs to a study of vaccination and CD4 T cells after COVID-19. The assay that was used to sequence DNA from cultured CD4+ T cells was the Oncomine TCR Beta short-read assay. TCRdb processed the PCR reads anew with MiXCR; each CDR3 protein has one entry. The sample holds 15,000 to 20,000 distinct CDR3 sequences; approximately 57% are singletons and the top ten take approximately 9%. Treatment meaning: roughly 11-day PBMC culture with coronavirus spike peptide pools or control peptides (ViraFEST assay). Days 3 and 7 saw half the medium swapped for fresh IL-2 medium. Negative selection enriched CD4+ T cells from cultures at around ten days.

The sample consisted of CD4+ T cells from blood, cultured in vitro. The chain carries TRBV6-2 or TRBV6-3 and TRBJ2-2; possibly TRBD1 or TRBD2 for D (5 bases each). The receptor was isolated from a human donor who had recovered from COVID-19. This chain's CDR3 is CASSYSGEYLNTGELFF. CDR3 in DNA: TGTGCCAGCAGTTACTCGGGGGAATACCTCAACACCGGGGAGCTGTTTTTT.